This T cell receptor (beta chain) derives from a study of PD-1 blockade in classical Hodgkin lymphoma (dated by TCRdb to the early 2020s). Regarding the research as a whole: Nivolumab dosing was 3 mg/kg intravenously every 2 weeks, continuing until either disease progression or unacceptable toxicity. A peripheral blood immune signature of response to PD-1 blockade in classical Hodgkin lymphoma was defined using TCR beta sequencing and CyTOF. General study outcomes and caveats: Patients starting nivolumab less than 1 year after ASCT had lower diversity and were excluded from later analyses to avoid confounding by immune reconstitution. Among trial patients, those achieving complete response had baseline diversity similar to that of newly diagnosed patients, while diversity was significantly lower in partial responders and progressors. The study covered only a single clinical trial cohort, and the causes of the repertoire differences, possibly disease activity or prior therapy, were still not defined. By C4D1, a significant rise was seen in CD4+ TCR diversity but not in CD8+ TCR diversity (p=0.0027 vs p=0.16), and the rise was most apparent among complete responders (p=0.02). Baseline TCR diversity was reported to be lower in newly diagnosed patients than in healthy donors, and even lower in relapsed/refractory patients.

What this sample's time point label stands for: cycle 1 day 1 (C1D1), immediately before nivolumab initiation. Every trial patient had relapsed after autologous stem cell transplantation, and cohorts A, B and C differed in prior brentuximab vedotin exposure. The trial cohort comprised approximately 55 patients with relapsed/refractory classical Hodgkin lymphoma whose best overall responses were complete response, partial response or progressive disease. In the multi-cohort phase II CheckMate 205 trial, trial patients received single-agent nivolumab. An independent review committee assessed best overall response using the 2007 International Working Group response criteria. Trial PBMCs were collected just before the start of nivolumab (C1D1) and during therapy at cycle 2 day 1 and cycle 4 day 1. Peripheral blood was collected in 8 mL Vacutainer Cell Preparation Tubes, from which PBMCs were isolated by centrifugation and then cryopreserved.

The Qiagen DNeasy kit was used to extract genomic DNA from unsorted PBMCs and from the negatively selected CD4+ and CD8+ fractions. Using primers that anneal to V and J segments, immunoSEQ multiplex PCR amplified the TCR beta CDR3 regions. A synthetic immune receptor repertoire was used to minimize amplification bias, and any residual bias was removed computationally once sequencing was done. In the original analysis: Custom Python scripts were used to quantify repertoire diversity as the Shannon entropy index. Unsorted, CD4+ and CD8+ repertoires were analyzed separately, except in combined analyses where CD4+ and CD8+ sequences were merged in silico. Clonal expansion was defined as at least a 2-fold frequency increase after treatment relative to C1D1, with a pseudocount of 0.5 for undetected baseline clones. Singleton clones were defined as clones with 0 or 1 copy at C1D1, and non-singleton clones were defined as clones with 2 or more copies. Clones expanded in unsorted samples were labelled as CD4+, CD8+ or unknown by matching protein sequences in sorted samples from the same patient. Wilcoxon tests on paired samples were used to test changes in diversity from C1D1 to C4D1. This immuneACCESS table, as held by TCRdb, lists in-frame sequences with V and J called but not all clones. Of the missing ones, under half trace to an unresolved V gene in checked studies; the others have no known cause. The V and J calls and clone size were taken over from that table, and D and trimming were inferred from the DNA. This sample comprises over 10,000 clones, 70% to 90% of them detected only once. The ten largest account for about 39% of the sample.

With respect to this clone: Its antigen remains unidentified. No base quality information exists; no much larger clone differs at one position.

This sequence originates from a human donor with classical Hodgkin lymphoma. The specimen was peripheral blood mononuclear cells (PBMCs), collected at baseline.

The DNA reads TGCGCCAGCAGCTACGGGACGCCTAATGAAAAACTGTTTTTT. Its product reads: CASSYGTPNEKLFF. The rearranged chain carries TRBV5-1 and TRBJ1-4, with TRBD1 perhaps the D gene, on 5 matching bases. The germline V gene gives CDR1 as SGHRS and CDR2 as YFSETQ. CDR3 length: 14 amino acids, cysteine to phenylalanine. Just CDR3 DNA is preserved here, 42 bases in frame from base 1. At the junction V is shortened by 3 bases and J by 3 bases, with 9 bases in between.